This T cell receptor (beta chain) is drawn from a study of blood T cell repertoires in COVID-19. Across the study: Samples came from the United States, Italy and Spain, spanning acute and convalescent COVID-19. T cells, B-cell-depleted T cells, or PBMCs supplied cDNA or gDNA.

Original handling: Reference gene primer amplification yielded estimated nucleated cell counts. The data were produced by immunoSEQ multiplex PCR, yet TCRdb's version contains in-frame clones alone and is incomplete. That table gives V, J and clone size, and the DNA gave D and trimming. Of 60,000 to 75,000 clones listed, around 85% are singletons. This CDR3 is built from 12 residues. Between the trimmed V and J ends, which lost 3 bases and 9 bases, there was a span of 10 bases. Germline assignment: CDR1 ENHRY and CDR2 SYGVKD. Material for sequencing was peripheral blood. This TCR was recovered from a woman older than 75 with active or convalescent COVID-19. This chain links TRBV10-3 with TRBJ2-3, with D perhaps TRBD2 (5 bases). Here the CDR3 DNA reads TGTGCCATCAGTGATGAAGGAGGAACGCAGTATTTT. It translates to CAISDEGGTQYF.